The T cell receptor (beta chain) under discussion was sequenced for a study of shared clonotypes between healthy human individuals. Overall study findings and caveats: Only a few donors were included, so the genetic and exposure-history diversity represented was limited.

The CDR3 loop spans 13 amino acids. V was clipped by 4 bases and J by 9 bases; unmatched bases: 8. In germline, CDR1 is MDHEN, CDR2 SYDVKM. To note about this clone: Its specificity is not known.

Libraries were prepared by immunoSEQ multiplex PCR; TCRdb keeps only in-frame clonotypes and omits some of them. The sample holds 1,500,000 or so clones, around 98.5% seen once. The sequence was obtained from a man aged 25 to 40 in good health. Sequenced material: naive CD4+ T cells sorted from blood. Subset indicated: CD45RA+ positively selected. V and J are TRBV28 and TRBJ2-7; 8 nucleotides align to TRBD1. CDR3 amino acids: CASSSTDRGGQYF. CDR3 sequence (DNA): TGTGCCAGCAGTTCAACCGACAGGGGCGGGCAGTACTTC.